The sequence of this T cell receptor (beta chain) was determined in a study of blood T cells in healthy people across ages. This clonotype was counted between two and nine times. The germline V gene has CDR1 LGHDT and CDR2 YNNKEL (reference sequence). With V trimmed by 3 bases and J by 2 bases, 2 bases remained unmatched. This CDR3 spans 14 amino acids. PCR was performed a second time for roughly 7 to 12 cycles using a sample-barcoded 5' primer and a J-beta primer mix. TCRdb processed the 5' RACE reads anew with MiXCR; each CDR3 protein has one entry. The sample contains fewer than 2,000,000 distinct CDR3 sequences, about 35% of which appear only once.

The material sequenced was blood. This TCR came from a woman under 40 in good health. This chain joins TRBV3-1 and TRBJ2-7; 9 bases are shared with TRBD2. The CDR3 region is CASSHSGGAYEQYF. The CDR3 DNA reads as TGTGCCAGCAGCCATAGCGGGGGAGCCTACGAGCAGTACTTC.